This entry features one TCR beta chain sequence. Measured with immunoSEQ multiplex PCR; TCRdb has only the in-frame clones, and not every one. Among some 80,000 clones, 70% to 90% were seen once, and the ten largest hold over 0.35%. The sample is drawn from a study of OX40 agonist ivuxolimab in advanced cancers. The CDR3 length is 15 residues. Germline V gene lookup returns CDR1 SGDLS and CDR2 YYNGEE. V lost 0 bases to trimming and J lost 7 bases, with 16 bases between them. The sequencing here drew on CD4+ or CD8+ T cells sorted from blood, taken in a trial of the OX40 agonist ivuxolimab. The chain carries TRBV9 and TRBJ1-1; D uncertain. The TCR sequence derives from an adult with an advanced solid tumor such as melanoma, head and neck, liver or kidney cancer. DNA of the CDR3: TGTGCCAGCAGCGTAGGTACCACTGGACGGGTTGAAGCTTTCTTT. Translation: CASSVGTTGRVEAFF.